A single T cell receptor (beta chain) is shown here with its context. The data are from a study of blood T cell repertoires in COVID-19. The germline CDR1 and CDR2 sequences are SGHNT and YYREEE (reference sequence). The CDR3 consists of 13 residues. Profiled with immunoSEQ multiplex PCR; TCRdb holds only in-frame clones, not every one. Among some 260,000 clones listed, 80% to 90% were seen once. The V call is TRBV5-4, the J call TRBJ1-6, with D possibly being TRBD1 (5 bases). The material sequenced was PBMCs or T cells enriched from blood (not recorded which). The TCR was taken from a man aged 25-45 years with acute COVID-19. The chain's CDR3 is CAVGADYNSPLHF. CDR3 nucleotides: TGTGCTGTTGGGGCAGACTATAATTCACCCCTCCACTTT. Based on the CDR3 plus reference TRBV5-4 and TRBJ1-6, the full variable domain is ETGVTQSPTHLIKTRGQQVTLRCSSQSGHNTVSWYQQALGQGPQFIFQYYREEENGRGNFPPRFSGLQFPNYSSELNVNALELDDSALYLCAVGADYNSPLHFGNGTRLTVT.